This entry describes one T cell receptor (beta chain). Trimming took 0 bases from V and 8 from J; bases not matched to a gene: 6. Germline values: CDR1 LNHNV, CDR2 YYDKDF (reference sequence). CDR3 length: 14 residues. TCRdb keeps only in-frame clones here, not all; method: immunoSEQ multiplex PCR. The repertoire has around 99,000 clones, around 89% of them found once; the top ten carry roughly 0.15%. The data belong to a study of OX40 agonist ivuxolimab in advanced cancers. If patients had autoimmune disease history or systemic immunosuppression, they were excluded. This chain joins TRBV15 and TRBJ1-1; 7 nucleotides match TRBD1. The receptor was isolated from an adult with an advanced solid tumor such as melanoma, head and neck, liver or kidney cancer. Sequencing was performed on CD4+ or CD8+ T cells sorted from blood, taken in a trial of the OX40 agonist ivuxolimab. CDR3 nucleotides: TGTGCCACCAGCAGAGACGAGGTCAGGGGGGAAGCTTTCTTT. This gives the protein CATSRDEVRGEAFF.